This T cell receptor (beta chain) is drawn from a study of blood T cell repertoires in COVID-19. Study-level background: PBMCs, B-cell-depleted T cells, or T cells were the source of the cDNA or gDNA that made up the material.

The germline V and J ends were trimmed by 3 bases and 6 bases, with 14 bases remaining between them. Germline V CDR1 and CDR2: SNHLY, FYNNEI. The CDR3 has 15 residues. In the study's own analysis: Estimation of nucleated cell counts relied on the amplification of reference gene primers. Assay: immunoSEQ multiplex PCR; the TCRdb copy retains only in-frame clones and omits some. That table supplies the V and J calls and clone size; D and trimming were determined from the DNA. The table shows just under 60,000 clones, with about 80% occurring only once. The sequence was collected from a man older than 75 with COVID-19, enrolled during active disease. V usage is TRBV2 and J usage is TRBJ1-4; perhaps TRBD1 as D (6 bases). Material: peripheral blood. CDR3 loop: CASSDRVAGDEKLFF. The DNA of the CDR3 is TGTGCCAGCAGTGATAGGGTGGCAGGGGATGAAAAACTGTTTTTT. Variable domain in full (rest from reference TRBV2 and TRBJ1-4): EPEVTQTPSHQVTQMGQEVILRCVPISNHLYFYWYRQILGQKVEFLVSFYNNEISEKSEIFDDQFSVERPDGSNFTLKIRSTKLEDSAMYFCASSDRVAGDEKLFFGSGTQLSVL.